A single sample is the source of the 7 T cell receptor beta chains below, sequenced in a study of blood T cell repertoires in COVID-19. Profiled with immunoSEQ multiplex PCR; TCRdb holds only in-frame clones, not every one. The profile covers about 270,000 clones, with 86% appearing a single time and about 6% taken by the ten largest. The sequenced sample consisted of peripheral blood. Every receptor here comes from a woman at least 80 years old with COVID-19, enrolled during active disease.

This chain links TRBV7-8 with TRBJ1-5; no clear D. V lost 2 bases to trimming and J lost 3 bases, with 5 bases between them. This CDR3 comprises 13 residues. Germline CDR1 is SGHVS and CDR2 is FQNEAQ. This CDR3 reads CASSLSDNQPQHF. The CDR3 DNA follows: TGTGCCAGCAGCTTATCAGACAATCAGCCCCAGCATTTT.

This rearrangement joins TRBV6-5 to TRBJ1-6; TRBD1 agrees at 7 bases. The CDR3 is 14 residues long. Per the germline V gene, CDR1 is MNHEY and CDR2 is SVGAGI. J gave up 10 bases and V 5 bases, and 8 bases lay outside the gene matches. CDR3 bases: TGTGCCAGCAGTCAAACAGGGGTAGCATCACCCCTCCACTTT. This encodes CASSQTGVASPLHF.

The chain links TRBV5-6 to TRBJ1-2, with 7 nucleotides matching TRBD1. The CDR3 is made up of 16 amino acids. CDR1 is SGHDT and CDR2 is YYEEEE in the germline V gene. Trimming removed 3 bases from V and 0 bases from J; junction bases left unmatched: 8. The CDR3 sequence: CASSSDPTGSNYGYTF. The CDR3 DNA reads as TGTGCCAGCAGCTCCGACCCGACAGGGTCTAACTATGGCTACACCTTC.

The chain is built from TRBV5-1 and TRBJ1-6; D possibly corresponds to TRBD1 (6 bases). CDR1 and CDR2 (germline): SGHRS, YFSETQ. The ends were cut back, 0 bases at V and 9 bases at J, with 10 bases in the middle. CDR3 length: 14 amino acids. The CDR3 loop reads CASSLGRGGSPLHF. The CDR3 nucleotides are TGCGCCAGCAGCTTGGGCAGGGGCGGTTCACCCCTCCACTTT. Variable domain in full (rest from reference TRBV5-1 and TRBJ1-6): KAGVTQTPRYLIKTRGQQVTLSCSPISGHRSVSWYQQTPGQGLQFLFEYFSETQRNKGNFPGRFSGRQFSNSRSEMNVSTLELGDSALYLCASSLGRGGSPLHFGNGTRLTVT.

J is TRBJ1-5 and V is TRBV3-1 (or the pseudogene TRBV3-2); D is unclear. The CDR3 has 15 residues. Between the trimmed V and J ends, which lost 0 bases and 1 base, there was a span of 7 bases. CDR1 is LGHDT and CDR2 is YNNKEL in the germline V gene (reference sequence). In nucleotides, the CDR3 is TGTGCCAGCAGCCAAGATGGAGTGAGCAATCAGCCCCAGCATTTT. It translates to CASSQDGVSNQPQHF.

The V call is TRBV7-2, the J call TRBJ1-2, with D perhaps TRBD1 (6 bases). The CDR3 length is 13 residues. Germline CDR1 SGHTA, CDR2 FQGNSA. V was pared by 0 bases and J by 8 bases, with 10 bases between. The DNA for the CDR3 is TGTGCCAGCAGCTTAGCGCAGGGGTTCGGCTACACCTTC. Encoded protein: CASSLAQGFGYTF.

This chain joins TRBV5-8 and TRBJ1-4, with a tentative D call TRBD1 (6 bases). V was cut by 2 bases and J by 8 bases, with 19 bases left in between. The CDR3 spans 16 residues. CDR1 SGHTS and CDR2 YDEGEE come from the germline V gene. The CDR3 is CASSFSPGGLGEKLFF. CDR3 DNA: TGTGCCAGCAGCTTCAGTCCCGGGGGGCTTGGGGAAAAACTGTTTTTT.